What follows are 13 T cell receptor beta chains derived from one specimen sequenced in a study of blood T cell repertoires in COVID-19. Libraries were prepared by immunoSEQ multiplex PCR; TCRdb keeps only in-frame clonotypes and omits some of them. The top ten clones hold 7.5% of a sample with 150,000 to 250,000 clones, 84% of them seen once. The sequenced sample was PBMCs or T cells enriched from blood (not recorded which). The receptors here all came from a man between 35 and 55 years old who had recovered from COVID-19.

The rearrangement joins TRBV11-2 to TRBJ2-5, with a weak D call TRBD1 (6 bases). Germline CDR1 reads SGHAT; CDR2 reads FQNNGV. This CDR3 is 14 amino acids long. V shed 2 bases and J shed 7 bases, with 14 bases lying between them. CDR3 in amino acids: CASSLLTGQGTQYF. The CDR3 nucleotides read TGTGCCAGCAGCTTATTAACAGGGCAGGGGACCCAGTACTTC.

This clone has more than one count but fewer than ten. The V call is TRBV11-1, the J call TRBJ2-2; maybe TRBD2 (6 bases). CDR1 and CDR2 (germline): SGHAT, FQDESV (reference sequence). The V end lost 5 bases, the J end lost 4 bases, and 14 bases lay between the germline ends. The CDR3 spans 15 residues. The CDR3 protein is CASSHGTASTGELFF. CDR3 nucleotides: TGTGCCAGCAGCCACGGGACTGCCAGCACCGGGGAGCTGTTTTTT.

The chain combines TRBV3-1 (or the pseudogene TRBV3-2) with TRBJ2-6; the D gene is possibly TRBD2 (5 bases). V lost 8 bases to trimming and J lost 0 bases, with 8 bases between them. Per the germline V gene, CDR1 is LGHDT and CDR2 is YNNKEL (reference sequence). The CDR3 loop spans 14 amino acids. The CDR3 DNA is TGTGCCAGCCTAGCTTCCTCTGGGGCCAACGTCCTGACTTTC. Translating it yields CASLASSGANVLTF.

The chain couples TRBV11-3 to TRBJ2-2; maybe TRBD1 (6 bases). The germline V gene encodes CDR1 SGHNT and CDR2 YENEEA. The CDR3 covers 14 residues. V was trimmed by 8 bases and J by 6 bases, leaving 16 bases between them. This CDR3 is CASGNRENAGELFF. DNA of the CDR3: TGTGCCAGCGGGAACAGGGAAAACGCCGGGGAGCTGTTTTTT.

This chain connects TRBV5-1 to TRBJ1-2; D not certain. V was pared by 4 bases and J by 4 bases, with 14 bases between. The CDR3 length is 14 residues. Germline CDR1 reads SGHRS; CDR2 reads YFSETQ. The CDR3 region has the DNA TGCGCCAGCAGCGCGACACCTCCCGGCTATGGCTACACCTTC. It specifies CASSATPPGYGYTF. Together with reference TRBV5-1 and TRBJ1-2, the CDR3 gives the full variable domain: KAGVTQTPRYLIKTRGQQVTLSCSPISGHRSVSWYQQTPGQGLQFLFEYFSETQRNKGNFPGRFSGRQFSNSRSEMNVSTLELGDSALYLCASSATPPGYGYTFGSGTRLTVV.

About this clone: A read error may account for a junction end that differs from germline. This chain connects TRBV5-1 to TRBJ2-7; 8 positions match TRBD1. This CDR3 is 15 amino acids long. CDR1 SGHRS and CDR2 YFSETQ come from the germline V gene. This CDR3 reads CASRLDQGASYEQYF. As DNA, the CDR3 is TGCGCCAGCAGGTTGGATCAGGGGGCATCCTACGAGCAGTACTTC.

CDR3 sequence reads: CASSQRGTGNYGYTF. Written as DNA, the CDR3 is TGTGCCAGCAGTCAAAGAGGAACAGGGAACTATGGCTACACCTTC. This sequence joins TRBV6-5 and TRBJ1-2, with D possibly being TRBD1 (6 bases). Germline V lookup: CDR1 MNHEY, CDR2 SVGAGI. Trimming cost V 5 bases and J 2 bases, with 15 bases left between them. The CDR3 has 15 amino acids.

The chain employs TRBV5-1 and TRBJ2-2, with 7 bases identical to TRBD1. The V gene's germline CDR1 is SGHRS and CDR2 YFSETQ. V lost 2 bases to trimming and J lost 1 base; unmatched junction nucleotides: 2. This CDR3 has 15 amino acids. CDR3 region: CASSFRQGNTGELFF. In nucleotides, the CDR3 is TGCGCCAGCAGCTTTAGACAGGGGAACACCGGGGAGCTGTTTTTT.

V is TRBV2 and J is TRBJ2-3, with 10 bases aligning to TRBD2. The CDR3 is 16 residues long. From germline, CDR1 is SNHLY and CDR2 FYNNEI. The junction had 4 bases not matched to a gene; V was cut back by 2 bases and J by 2 bases. The CDR3 sequence is CASSERAGGATDTQYF. In DNA form, the CDR3 reads TGTGCCAGCAGTGAAAGAGCGGGGGGGGCCACAGATACGCAGTATTTT.

This rearrangement joins TRBV7-2 to TRBJ1-5; D gene ambiguous. Trimming pared 1 base from V and 2 bases from J, leaving 9 bases between. CDR1 is SGHTA, CDR2 FQGNSA, per germline. The CDR3 sequence is 15 residues long. The chain's CDR3 is CASSLGMQGNQPQHF. The DNA of the CDR3 is TGTGCCAGCAGCTTAGGGATGCAGGGCAATCAGCCCCAGCATTTT.

This chain connects TRBV30 to TRBJ1-4, with TRBD1 matching 11 bases. Germline lookup yields CDR1 GTSNPN and CDR2 SVGIG (reference sequence). The J segment lost 8 bases and the V segment lost 3 bases, leaving 5 bases of the junction unmatched. This CDR3 has 14 amino acids. The DNA of the CDR3 is TGTGCCTGGAGCACGGGACAGGGGGGAGAAAAACTGTTTTTT. Translating it yields CAWSTGQGGEKLFF.

This chain links TRBV11-2 with TRBJ1-1; no firm D call. CDR1 is SGHAT, CDR2 FQNNGV, per germline. The CDR3 consists of 14 residues. V was clipped by 5 bases and J by 1 base, with 11 bases between them. The CDR3 loop reads CASSLAFRNTEAFF. CDR3 bases: TGTGCCAGCAGCCTCGCCTTCAGGAACACTGAAGCTTTCTTT.

In this sample, this clone turned up once. This chain links TRBV4-3 with TRBJ2-5; D is unclear. This CDR3 region has 15 residues. CDR1 and CDR2 from the germline V gene are LGHNA and YSLEER. Trimming took 0 bases from V and 1 from J, leaving 9 bases between them. The CDR3, as DNA: TGCGCCAGCAGCCAAGATCGGTTAGTCCAAGAGACCCAGTACTTC. This encodes CASSQDRLVQETQYF.